Each of the 5 T cell receptor beta chains below was sequenced from the same sample in a study of beta chain features in type 1 diabetes. Since all of the isolated RNA was reverse transcribed, expressed TCRB transcripts were what got sequenced. Clones were read by immunoSEQ multiplex PCR, and TCRdb kept only the in-frame ones, dropping some. The table includes roughly 350,000 clones, about 10% detected once. The sequenced material came from naive CD4+ T cells from blood. All receptors derive from a woman aged 25 to 39 in good health.

The chain has TRBV5-1 and TRBJ2-5; D gene ambiguous. With 0 bases removed from V and 5 bases from J, the gap between germline ends came to 11 bases. The CDR3 length is 14 residues. Germline-derived CDR1 and CDR2 are SGHRS and YFSETQ. CDR3 loop: CASSLGGPGETQYF. The CDR3 DNA is TGCGCCAGCAGCTTGGGAGGCCCCGGTGAGACCCAGTACTTC.

This clone appeared a few times. The chain is built from TRBV15 and TRBJ2-5; possible D gene TRBD2, 5 bases. The V and J ends lost 1 base and 5 bases respectively, with 11 bases between them. This CDR3 contains 14 residues. Germline CDR1 reads LNHNV; CDR2 reads YYDKDF (reference sequence). CDR3 nucleotides: TGTGCCACCAGCAGAGGGGGAGAAGGGGAGACCCAGTACTTC. It yields the protein CATSRGGEGETQYF.

The rearrangement uses TRBV2 and TRBJ2-7; tentative D call: TRBD2 (6 bases). Germline CDR1 reads SNHLY; CDR2 reads FYNNEI. V was shortened by 9 bases and J by 1 base, with 7 bases between the two germline ends. CDR3 size: 11 residues. The CDR3 region has the DNA TGTGCCAGTGGACTATCCTACGAGCAGTACTTC. It is translated as CASGLSYEQYF.

V is TRBV5-4 and J is TRBJ2-1, with TRBD2 identical over 11 bases. The CDR3 contains 18 residues. The V gene's germline CDR1 is SGHNT and CDR2 YYREEE (reference sequence). V lost 4 bases and J lost 5; bases outside the gene matches: 14. As DNA, the CDR3 is TGTGCCAGCAGCATGCCGGGACTAGCGGTGAAACAGGACAATGAGCAGTTCTTC. It yields the protein CASSMPGLAVKQDNEQFF.

The V call is TRBV28, the J call TRBJ1-4, with D perhaps matching TRBD1 (6 bases). CDR3 length equals 14 residues. The ends were cut back, 5 bases at V and 4 bases at J, with 11 bases in the middle. Germline V lookup: CDR1 MDHEN, CDR2 SYDVKM. This chain's CDR3 is CASSPGQLNEKLFF. The CDR3 DNA reads TGTGCCAGCAGTCCGGGACAACTTAATGAAAAACTGTTTTTT.